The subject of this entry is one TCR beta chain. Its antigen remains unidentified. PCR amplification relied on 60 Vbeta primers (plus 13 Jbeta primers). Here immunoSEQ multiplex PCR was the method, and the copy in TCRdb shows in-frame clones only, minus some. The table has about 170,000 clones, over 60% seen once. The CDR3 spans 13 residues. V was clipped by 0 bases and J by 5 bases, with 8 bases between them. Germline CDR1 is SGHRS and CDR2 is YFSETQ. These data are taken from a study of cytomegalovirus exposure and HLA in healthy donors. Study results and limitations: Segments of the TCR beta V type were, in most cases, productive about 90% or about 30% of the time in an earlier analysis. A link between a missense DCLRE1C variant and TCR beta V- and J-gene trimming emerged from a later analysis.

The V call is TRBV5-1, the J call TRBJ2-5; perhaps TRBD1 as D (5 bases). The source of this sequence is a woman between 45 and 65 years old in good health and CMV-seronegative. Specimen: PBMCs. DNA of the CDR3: TGCGCCAGCAGCTTGGGACCAGGGGAGACCCAGTACTTC. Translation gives CASSLGPGETQYF.